This entry is about one T cell receptor (beta chain). Its specificity is unknown. TCRdb keeps only in-frame clones here, not all; method: immunoSEQ multiplex PCR. The table records about 2 million clones, 90% to 95% of them present only once. This sample was included in a study of shared clonotypes between healthy human individuals. Findings and limits, study-wide: Among donors, clonotype sharing was expected to be affected by sequencing depth.

Donors were healthy HIV-negative adults without recently reported acute infections or vaccinations. Unmatched junction bases numbered 8, after V lost 4 bases and J lost 4 bases. CDR3 size: 15 residues. CDR1 and CDR2 (germline): SGHRS, YFSETQ. This clonotype originated in a man between 18 and 35 years old in good health. This chain connects TRBV5-1 to TRBJ2-5; 9 bases line up with TRBD2. The sequencing sample was made of naive CD4+ T cells sorted from blood. Stated subset: CD45RA+ positively selected. CDR3 nucleotides: TGCGCCAGCAGCGCCATCGGGACTAGCAGAGAGACCCAGTACTTC. Translated: CASSAIGTSRETQYF.